A single sample is the source of the 27 T cell receptor beta chains below, sequenced in a study of shared clonotypes between healthy human individuals. The protocol was immunoSEQ multiplex PCR, while the TCRdb copy is restricted to in-frame clones and leaves out a portion. The table lists over a million clones, approximately 72% of them singletons. The sequenced material came from memory CD4+ T cells sorted from blood. The sample's subset: CD45RA-negative fraction. Receptor source: a man in his late teens or twenties in good health.

The V call is TRBV5-5, the J call TRBJ1-2; the match to TRBD1 covers 7 bases. This CDR3 region has 15 residues. The ends lost 5 bases at V and 4 bases at J; junction bases unmatched: 11. The germline V gene encodes CDR1 SGHKS and CDR2 YYEKEE (reference sequence). CDR3 amino acids: CASSNTIQGSYGYTF. The CDR3 DNA reads as TGTGCCAGCAGTAATACCATACAGGGGTCCTATGGCTACACCTTC. The full variable domain, in which reference TRBV5-5 and TRBJ1-2 provide the parts outside the CDR3, is DAGVTQSPTHLIKTRGQQVTLRCSPISGHKSVSWYQQVLGQGPQFIFQYYEKEERGRGNFPDRFSARQFPNYSSELNVNALLLGDSALYLCASSNTIQGSYGYTFGSGTRLTVV.

This chain links TRBV7-2 with TRBJ2-5; perhaps TRBD2 as D (5 bases). The germline CDR1 and CDR2 sequences are SGHTA and FQGNSA. V was pared by 5 bases and J by 4 bases, with 17 bases between. The CDR3 is 15 amino acids. In nucleotides, the CDR3 is TGTGCCAGCAGCGCGGCCGGGATTGGGCGAGAGACCCAGTACTTC. Translation: CASSAAGIGRETQYF.

This clone has a count of ten or more. Within the sample, other DNA sequences also encode this same CDR3. The V call is TRBV4-1, the J call TRBJ1-1; no clear D. This CDR3 contains 15 residues. The germline V gene encodes CDR1 MGHRA and CDR2 YSYEKL. With 2 bases removed from V and 1 base from J, the gap between germline ends came to 11 bases. The CDR3 bases are TGCGCCAGCAGCCAACCCCGTCGGGGGAACACTGAAGCTTTCTTT. It encodes CASSQPRRGNTEAFF.

CDR3 in amino acids: CASSAELDGTSGILSYEQYF. The DNA of the CDR3 is TGTGCCAGCTCAGCCGAATTGGACGGGACTAGCGGGATCCTATCCTACGAGCAGTACTTC. The chain couples TRBV18 to TRBJ2-7; 13 nucleotides align to TRBD2. This CDR3 has 20 amino acids. The germline CDR1 and CDR2 sequences are KGHSH and LQKENI. V was clipped by 5 bases and J by 1 base; unmatched bases: 17.

At least ten counts were recorded for this clone. The chain is built from TRBV9 and TRBJ2-1; tentative D call: TRBD2 (5 bases). CDR1 and CDR2 (germline): SGDLS, YYNGEE. V was cut by 1 base and J by 4 bases, with 12 bases left in between. This CDR3 region has 15 residues. The CDR3 nucleotides are TGTGCCAGCAGCGTAAACGGGATTGGGTACAATGAGCAGTTCTTC. Translating gives CASSVNGIGYNEQFF. Complete variable domain (other parts from reference TRBV9 and TRBJ2-1): DSGVTQTPKHLITATGQRVTLRCSPRSGDLSVYWYQQSLDQGLQFLIQYYNGEERAKGNILERFSAQQFPDLHSELNLSSLELGDSALYFCASSVNGIGYNEQFFGPGTRLTVL.

The CDR3 protein is CSPVCLAGNLYEQYF. The CDR3 DNA sequence: TGCAGCCCAGTATGCCTAGCGGGAAACCTCTACGAGCAGTACTTC. This chain connects TRBV29-1 to TRBJ2-7, with TRBD2 identical over 9 bases. With V trimmed by 8 bases and J by 3 bases, 14 bases remained unmatched. Germline V lookup: CDR1 SQVTM, CDR2 ANQGSEA. This CDR3 region has 15 residues.

This clone has just a few counts. The V gene is TRBV6-5, the J gene TRBJ1-3, with 7 bases that match TRBD1. The length of the CDR3 is 16 residues. V gave up 4 bases and J gave up 0 bases; unmatched junction bases: 6. Germline V lookup: CDR1 MNHEY, CDR2 SVGAGI. CDR3 region: CASSFSGQNSGNTIYF. The CDR3 DNA is TGTGCCAGCAGTTTTTCGGGACAGAACTCTGGAAACACCATATATTTT.

The chain is built from TRBV10-3 and TRBJ2-7; TRBD1 aligns across 8 bases. Germline-derived CDR1 and CDR2 are ENHRY and SYGVKD. The CDR3 contains 13 residues. V shed 6 bases and J 2 bases; nucleotides not matched to a gene: 3. The CDR3 region has the DNA TGTGCCATCAGCCAACAGGGGGCCTACGAGCAGTACTTC. The encoded protein is CAISQQGAYEQYF.

The chain uses TRBV6-1 and TRBJ2-7; either TRBD1 or TRBD2 may fit D (5 bases each). Germline lookup yields CDR1 MNHNS and CDR2 SASEGT. The CDR3 length is 15 residues. V lost 2 bases to trimming and J lost 4 bases, with 15 bases between them. The CDR3: CASSERRYGAYEQYF. The CDR3 DNA is TGTGCCAGCAGTGAACGGCGTTACGGGGCTTACGAGCAGTACTTC.

This clone was counted ten times or more. The CDR3 DNA reads as TGTGCCAGCAGCCGAACGGCAGGTGGGGCCTCCTACGAGCAGTACTTC. The encoded protein is CASSRTAGGASYEQYF. This chain links TRBV11-2 with TRBJ2-7; tentative D call: TRBD1 (5 bases). Trimming pared 5 bases from V and 0 bases from J, leaving 17 bases between. The CDR3 has 16 residues. Germline CDR1 is SGHAT and CDR2 is FQNNGV.

The V and J genes are TRBV10-3 and TRBJ2-1; unclear D gene. Deletions cut 7 bases from V and 5 bases from J, with 15 bases between. Germline CDR1 ENHRY, CDR2 SYGVKD. The CDR3 contains 14 residues. DNA of the CDR3: TGTGCCATCACCGGCGCGAAAAGCGACAATGAGCAGTTCTTC. Its protein product is CAITGAKSDNEQFF.

This clone has only one observation. The chain links TRBV9 to TRBJ1-1; D unclear. The CDR3 sequence is 12 residues long. Germline V CDR1 and CDR2: SGDLS, YYNGEE. Trimming shortened V by 0 bases and J by 4 bases, and 4 bases separated the two germline ends. CDR3 nucleotides: TGTGCCAGCAGCGTAGATGGCACTGAAGCTTTCTTT. Translation: CASSVDGTEAFF.

This clone came up a few times. The V call is TRBV5-4, the J call TRBJ2-5; D is undetermined. The CDR3 totals 12 residues. Germline V lookup: CDR1 SGHNT, CDR2 YYREEE (reference sequence). V was pared by 3 bases and J by 0 bases, with 3 bases between. This chain's CDR3 is CASSSHQETQYF. CDR3 nucleotide sequence: TGTGCCAGCAGCTCCCACCAAGAGACCCAGTACTTC.

The rearrangement joins TRBV5-4 to TRBJ2-3, with no clear D. Germline V gene lookup returns CDR1 SGHNT and CDR2 YYREEE (reference sequence). Trimming removed 4 bases from V and 10 bases from J, with 19 bases in between. The CDR3 is made up of 14 amino acids. CDR3 loop: CASSAGPAVGSQYF. DNA of the CDR3: TGTGCCAGCAGCGCCGGGCCGGCGGTGGGGTCGCAGTATTTT. Filled out from reference TRBV5-4 and TRBJ2-3, the complete variable domain reads ETGVTQSPTHLIKTRGQQVTLRCSSQSGHNTVSWYQQALGQGPQFIFQYYREEENGRGNFPPRFSGLQFPNYSSELNVNALELDDSALYLCASSAGPAVGSQYFGPGTRLTVL.

The sample holds one count of this clone. J is TRBJ1-2 and V is TRBV6-5; tentatively, D is TRBD1 (6 bases). The V end lost 4 bases, the J end lost 7 bases, and 13 bases lay between the germline ends. Germline CDR1 reads MNHEY; CDR2 reads SVGAGI. The CDR3 length is 13 residues. DNA for the CDR3: TGTGCCAGCAGTTCAGGGGTTAAGGGTGGCTACACCTTC. Its protein product is CASSSGVKGGYTF.

As regards this clone: Just one base apart from a much larger clone, this may be a read error. The chain combines TRBV27 with TRBJ2-5, with 7 bases lining up with TRBD1. Germline V gene data show CDR1 as MNHEY and CDR2 as SMNVEV (reference sequence). This CDR3 spans 19 amino acids. CDR3 DNA: TGTGCCGGCAGTTCCATATACCTCCGACAGGGTAGTCACCAAGAGACCCAGTACTTC. Its translation is CAGSSIYLRQGSHQETQYF.

This clone was seen more than once but under ten times. The sample carries other DNA sequences with the same CDR3. This chain connects TRBV30 to TRBJ1-1; the D gene is possibly TRBD1 (6 bases). V was trimmed by 8 bases and J by 1 base, leaving 17 bases between them. Germline loops: CDR1 GTSNPN, CDR2 SVGIG (reference sequence). The CDR3 totals 14 residues. This CDR3 reads CAGRDTNWNTEAFF. The DNA of the CDR3 is TGTGCCGGCCGGGACACCAACTGGAACACTGAAGCTTTCTTT.

The V gene is TRBV5-1, the J gene TRBJ2-5; D is ambiguous. The last part of the DNA fits TRBJ2-7 better; the J call may be wrong. Germline V CDR1 and CDR2: SGHRS, YFSETQ. The CDR3 runs to 13 residues. The CDR3: CASSYTPSYEQYF. The DNA for the CDR3 is TGCGCCAGCAGCTACACCCCGTCCTACGAGCAGTACTTC.

The chain employs TRBV28 and TRBJ2-4; the D gene is possibly TRBD1 (5 bases). The CDR3 is made up of 16 amino acids. V was shortened by 7 bases and J by 0 bases, with 16 bases between the two germline ends. The germline V gene encodes CDR1 MDHEN and CDR2 SYDVKM. The CDR3: CASNPETVLAKNIQYF. CDR3 nucleotide sequence: TGTGCCAGCAACCCCGAGACAGTTCTAGCCAAAAACATTCAGTACTTC.

Note on this clone: Other nucleotide sequences from this sample produce the same CDR3. DNA of the CDR3: TGTGCCAGCTCACCCACTTCCTACGAGCAGTACTTC. This codes for CASSPTSYEQYF. J is TRBJ2-7 and V is TRBV18; the D is unclear. The CDR3 sequence is 12 residues long. V was clipped by 3 bases and J by 1 base, with 4 bases between them. The V gene's germline CDR1 is KGHSH and CDR2 LQKENI.

Regarding this clone: At one of its ends the junction is not consistent with the germline gene, which may arise from a read error. The chain joins TRBV7-7 to TRBJ2-2; 10 bases match TRBD2. Germline V lookup: CDR1 SSHAT, CDR2 FNYEAQ (reference sequence). The CDR3 extends over 14 amino acids. The CDR3 loop is CASSFLAGAGELFF. CDR3 nucleotides: TGTGCTAGCAGCTTCCTAGCGGGGGCCGGGGAGCTGTTTTTT. Full variable domain (outside the CDR3, taken from reference TRBV7-7 and TRBJ2-2): GAGVSQSPRYKVTKRGQDVTLRCDPISSHATLYWYQQALGQGPEFLTYFNYEAQPDKSGLPSDRFSAERPEGSISTLTIQRTEQRDSAMYRCASSFLAGAGELFFGEGSRLTVL.

V is TRBV2 and J is TRBJ1-3, with 7 bases fitting TRBD1. Per the germline V gene, CDR1 is SNHLY and CDR2 is FYNNEI. The ends lost 3 bases at V and 4 bases at J; junction bases unmatched: 3. The CDR3 runs to 14 residues. CDR3 nucleotides: TGTGCCAGCAGTGATACAGGGGACGGAAACACCATATATTTT. Protein sequence: CASSDTGDGNTIYF.

The rearrangement joins TRBV7-8 to TRBJ1-4, with 9 bases aligning to TRBD1. CDR1 and CDR2 from the germline V gene are SGHVS and FQNEAQ. With 5 bases clipped from V and 8 bases from J, the junction kept 9 bases outside the gene matches. This CDR3 has 15 amino acids. CDR3 sequence reads: CASSPRGQGGEKLFF. The CDR3 DNA reads TGTGCCAGCAGCCCCCGGGGACAGGGCGGAGAAAAACTGTTTTTT.

The chain carries TRBV30 and TRBJ1-1; D is unresolved. CDR3 length equals 13 residues. CDR1 and CDR2 (germline): GTSNPN, SVGIG (reference sequence). Between the trimmed V and J ends, which lost 1 base and 4 bases, there was a span of 10 bases. In DNA, the CDR3 is TGTGCCTGGAGTGGAGAGCTCAGCACTGAAGCTTTCTTT. Translated: CAWSGELSTEAFF.

V is TRBV5-1 and J is TRBJ1-5; D unclear. Trimming stripped 0 bases from V and 7 bases from J, with 11 bases between. The CDR3 sequence is 14 residues long. Germline assignment: CDR1 SGHRS and CDR2 YFSETQ. Written as DNA, the CDR3 is TGCGCCAGCAGCTTGGATGGCGCGGGGCAGCCCCAGCATTTT. Its protein product is CASSLDGAGQPQHF.

V gene TRBV6-6 combines with J gene TRBJ2-3, with 10 nucleotides matching TRBD2. The CDR3 has 16 residues. Germline V gives CDR1 MNHNY, CDR2 SVGAGI (reference sequence). V was clipped by 2 bases and J by 4 bases; unmatched bases: 6. The CDR3 sequence is CASSYPSGSGSDTQYF. The CDR3 bases are TGTGCCAGCAGTTACCCTAGCGGGAGCGGCTCAGATACGCAGTATTTT.

This sequence joins TRBV5-6 and TRBJ2-5, with D unclear. This CDR3 region has 11 residues. The V gene lost 1 base and the J gene lost 5 bases, with 3 bases spanning the gap. Germline V CDR1 and CDR2: SGHDT, YYEEEE. Written as DNA, the CDR3 is TGTGCCAGCAGCTTGACGGAGACCCAGTACTTC. Amino acids: CASSLTETQYF.